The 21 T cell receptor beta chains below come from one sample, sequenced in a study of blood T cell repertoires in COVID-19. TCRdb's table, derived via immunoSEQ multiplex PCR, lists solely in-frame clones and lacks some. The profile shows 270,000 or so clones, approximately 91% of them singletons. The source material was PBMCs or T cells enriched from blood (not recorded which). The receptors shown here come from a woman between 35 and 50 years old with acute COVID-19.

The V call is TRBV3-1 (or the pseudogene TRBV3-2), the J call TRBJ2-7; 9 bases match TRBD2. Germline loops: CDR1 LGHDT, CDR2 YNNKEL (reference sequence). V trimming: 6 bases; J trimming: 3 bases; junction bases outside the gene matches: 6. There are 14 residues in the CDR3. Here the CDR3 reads CASSPRRGGYEQYF. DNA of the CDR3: TGTGCCAGCAGTCCCCGGCGGGGGGGCTACGAGCAGTACTTC.

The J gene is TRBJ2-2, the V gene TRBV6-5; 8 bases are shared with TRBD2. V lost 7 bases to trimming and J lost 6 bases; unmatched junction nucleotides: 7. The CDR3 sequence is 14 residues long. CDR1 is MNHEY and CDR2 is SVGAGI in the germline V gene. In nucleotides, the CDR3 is TGTGCCAGCACCTCGGGGGGGAAAGCCGGGGAGCTGTTTTTT. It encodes CASTSGGKAGELFF.

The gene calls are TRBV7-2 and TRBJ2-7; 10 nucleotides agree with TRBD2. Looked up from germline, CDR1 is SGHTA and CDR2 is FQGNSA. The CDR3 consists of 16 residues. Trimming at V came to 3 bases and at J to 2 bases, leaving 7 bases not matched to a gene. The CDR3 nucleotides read TGTGCCAGCAGCTTCTCCGGGACTAGCGACCCCTACGAGCAGTACTTC. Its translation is CASSFSGTSDPYEQYF.

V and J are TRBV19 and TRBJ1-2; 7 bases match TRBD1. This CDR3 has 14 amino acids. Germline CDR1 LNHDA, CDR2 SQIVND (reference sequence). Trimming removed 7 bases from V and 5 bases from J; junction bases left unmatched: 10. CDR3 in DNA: TGTGCCAGTACCCCCTCGACAGGGTTGTATGGCTACACCTTC. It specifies CASTPSTGLYGYTF.

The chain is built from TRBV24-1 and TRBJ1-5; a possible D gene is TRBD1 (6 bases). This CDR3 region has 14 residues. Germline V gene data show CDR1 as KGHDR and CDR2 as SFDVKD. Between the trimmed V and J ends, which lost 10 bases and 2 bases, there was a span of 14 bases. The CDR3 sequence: CATSKAGGNQPQHF. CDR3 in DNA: TGTGCCACATCAAAGGCAGGGGGCAATCAGCCCCAGCATTTT.

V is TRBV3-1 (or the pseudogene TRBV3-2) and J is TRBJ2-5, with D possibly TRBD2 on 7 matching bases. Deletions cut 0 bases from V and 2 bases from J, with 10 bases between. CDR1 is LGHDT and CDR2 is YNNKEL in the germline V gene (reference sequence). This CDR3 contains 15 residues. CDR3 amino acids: CASSQEAGTQETQYF. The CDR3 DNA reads TGTGCCAGCAGCCAAGAAGCGGGGACACAAGAGACCCAGTACTTC.

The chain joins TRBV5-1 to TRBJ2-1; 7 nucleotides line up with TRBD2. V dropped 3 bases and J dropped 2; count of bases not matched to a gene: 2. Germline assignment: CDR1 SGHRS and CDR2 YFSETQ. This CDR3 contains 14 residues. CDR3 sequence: CASSSSGTYNEQFF. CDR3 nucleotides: TGCGCCAGCAGCTCTAGCGGTACCTACAATGAGCAGTTCTTC.

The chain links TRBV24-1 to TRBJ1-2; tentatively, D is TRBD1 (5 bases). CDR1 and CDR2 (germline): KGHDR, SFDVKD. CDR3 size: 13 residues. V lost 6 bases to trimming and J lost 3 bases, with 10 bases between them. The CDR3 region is CATSSGQDYGYTF. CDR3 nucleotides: TGTGCCACCAGTTCTGGACAAGACTATGGCTACACCTTC.

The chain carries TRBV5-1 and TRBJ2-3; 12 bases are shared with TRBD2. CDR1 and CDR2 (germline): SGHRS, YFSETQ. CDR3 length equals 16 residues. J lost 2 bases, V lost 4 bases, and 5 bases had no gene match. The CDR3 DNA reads TGCGCCAGCAGCCCGGGACTAGCGGGCATCACAGATACGCAGTATTTT. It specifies CASSPGLAGITDTQYF.

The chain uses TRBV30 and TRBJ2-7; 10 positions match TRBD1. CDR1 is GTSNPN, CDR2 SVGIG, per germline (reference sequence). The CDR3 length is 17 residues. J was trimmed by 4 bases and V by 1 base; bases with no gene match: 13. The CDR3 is CAWSALPRTGGSYEQYF. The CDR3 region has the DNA TGTGCCTGGAGTGCTCTTCCAAGGACAGGGGGGTCTTACGAGCAGTACTTC. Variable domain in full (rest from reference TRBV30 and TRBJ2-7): SQTIHQWPATLVQPVGSPLSLECTVEGTSNPNLYWYRQAAGRGLQLLFYSVGIGQISSEVPQNLSASRPQDRQFILSSKKLLLSDSGFYLCAWSALPRTGGSYEQYFGPGTRLTVT.

The chain's CDR3 is CASSQPRGGTYEQYF. The CDR3 coding sequence is TGTGCCAGCAGCCAACCCCGGGGGGGCACCTACGAGCAGTACTTC. V is TRBV6-6 and J is TRBJ2-7, with 8 positions matching TRBD2. Germline V gene lookup returns CDR1 MNHNY and CDR2 SVGAGI (reference sequence). The CDR3 has 15 residues. After removal of 6 bases from V and 2 bases from J, the junction contained 9 bases not matched to a gene.

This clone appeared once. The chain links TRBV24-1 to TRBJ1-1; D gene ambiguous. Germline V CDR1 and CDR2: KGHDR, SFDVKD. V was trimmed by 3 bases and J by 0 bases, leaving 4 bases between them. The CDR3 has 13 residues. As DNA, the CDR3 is TGTGCCACCAGTGATCCAATGAACACTGAAGCTTTCTTT. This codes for CATSDPMNTEAFF.

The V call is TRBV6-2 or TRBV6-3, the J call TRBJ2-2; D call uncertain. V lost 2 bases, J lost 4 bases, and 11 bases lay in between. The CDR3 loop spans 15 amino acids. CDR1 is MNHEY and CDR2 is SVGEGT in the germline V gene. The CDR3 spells CASSYDGRPTGELFF. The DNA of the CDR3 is TGTGCCAGCAGTTACGACGGCAGGCCCACCGGGGAGCTGTTTTTT.

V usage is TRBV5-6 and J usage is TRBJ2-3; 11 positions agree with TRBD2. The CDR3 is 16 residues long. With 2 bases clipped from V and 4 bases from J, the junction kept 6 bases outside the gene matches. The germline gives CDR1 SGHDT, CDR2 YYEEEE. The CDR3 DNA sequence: TGTGCCAGCAGCTTTCCTTCGACTAGCGGGGCAGATACGCAGTATTTT. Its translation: CASSFPSTSGADTQYF.

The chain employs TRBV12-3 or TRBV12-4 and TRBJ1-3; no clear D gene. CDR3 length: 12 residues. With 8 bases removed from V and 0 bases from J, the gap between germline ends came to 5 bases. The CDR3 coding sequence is TGTGCCAGCGATAGCTCTGGAAACACCATATATTTT. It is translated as CASDSSGNTIYF.

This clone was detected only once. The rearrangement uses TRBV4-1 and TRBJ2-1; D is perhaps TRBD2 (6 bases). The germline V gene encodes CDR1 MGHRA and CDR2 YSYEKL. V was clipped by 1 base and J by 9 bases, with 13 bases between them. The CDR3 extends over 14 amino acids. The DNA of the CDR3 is TGCGCCAGCAGCCAAGCCGCCCAGGGACTTGAGCAGTTCTTC. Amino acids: CASSQAAQGLEQFF.

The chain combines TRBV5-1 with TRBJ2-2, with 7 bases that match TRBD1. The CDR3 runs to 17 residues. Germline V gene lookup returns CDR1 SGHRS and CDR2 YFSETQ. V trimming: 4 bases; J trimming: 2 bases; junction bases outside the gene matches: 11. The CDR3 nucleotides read TGCGCCAGCAGCGAAAGACCGGGACAGACAAACACCGGGGAGCTGTTTTTT. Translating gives CASSERPGQTNTGELFF.

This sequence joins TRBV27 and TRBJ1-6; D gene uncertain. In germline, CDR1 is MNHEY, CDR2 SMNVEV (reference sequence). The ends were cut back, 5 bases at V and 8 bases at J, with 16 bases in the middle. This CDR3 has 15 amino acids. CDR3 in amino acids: CASSPSPGFYSPLHF. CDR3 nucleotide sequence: TGTGCCAGCAGTCCGTCCCCGGGATTTTATTCACCCCTCCACTTT.

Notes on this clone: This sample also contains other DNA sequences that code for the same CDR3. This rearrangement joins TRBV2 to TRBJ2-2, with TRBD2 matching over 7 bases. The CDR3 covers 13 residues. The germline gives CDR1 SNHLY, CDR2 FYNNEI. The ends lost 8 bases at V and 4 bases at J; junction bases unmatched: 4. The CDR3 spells CASSWGGTGELFF. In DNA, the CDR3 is TGTGCCAGCTCCTGGGGGGGCACCGGGGAGCTGTTTTTT. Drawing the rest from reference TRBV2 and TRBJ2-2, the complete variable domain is EPEVTQTPSHQVTQMGQEVILRCVPISNHLYFYWYRQILGQKVEFLVSFYNNEISEKSEIFDDQFSVERPDGSNFTLKIRSTKLEDSAMYFCASSWGGTGELFFGEGSRLTVL.

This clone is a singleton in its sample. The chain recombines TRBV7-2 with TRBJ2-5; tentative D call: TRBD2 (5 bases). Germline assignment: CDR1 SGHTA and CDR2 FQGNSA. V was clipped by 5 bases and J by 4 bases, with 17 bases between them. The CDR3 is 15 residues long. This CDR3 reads CASSPEVGKGETQYF. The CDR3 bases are TGTGCCAGCAGCCCGGAGGTCGGTAAGGGAGAGACCCAGTACTTC.

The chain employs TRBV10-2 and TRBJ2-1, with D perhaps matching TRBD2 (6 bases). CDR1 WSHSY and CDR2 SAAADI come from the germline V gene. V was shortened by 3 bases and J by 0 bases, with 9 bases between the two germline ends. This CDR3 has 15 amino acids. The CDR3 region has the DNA TGCGCCAGCAGTGACGGCGGGACCTCCTACAATGAGCAGTTCTTC. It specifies CASSDGGTSYNEQFF.